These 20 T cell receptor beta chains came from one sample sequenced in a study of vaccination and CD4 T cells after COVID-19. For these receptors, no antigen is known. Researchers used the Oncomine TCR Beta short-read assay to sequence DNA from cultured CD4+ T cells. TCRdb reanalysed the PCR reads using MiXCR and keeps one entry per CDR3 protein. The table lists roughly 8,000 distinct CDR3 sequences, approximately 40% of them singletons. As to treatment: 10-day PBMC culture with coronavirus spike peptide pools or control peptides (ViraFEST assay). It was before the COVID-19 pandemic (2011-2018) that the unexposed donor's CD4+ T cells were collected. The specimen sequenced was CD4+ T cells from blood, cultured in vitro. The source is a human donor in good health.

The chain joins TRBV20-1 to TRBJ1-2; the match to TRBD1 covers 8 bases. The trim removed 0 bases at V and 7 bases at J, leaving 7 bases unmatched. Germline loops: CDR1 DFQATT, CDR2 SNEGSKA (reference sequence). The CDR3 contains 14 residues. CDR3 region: CSARDPGGQAGYTF. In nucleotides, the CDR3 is TGCAGTGCTAGAGATCCGGGGGGACAGGCTGGCTACACCTTC.

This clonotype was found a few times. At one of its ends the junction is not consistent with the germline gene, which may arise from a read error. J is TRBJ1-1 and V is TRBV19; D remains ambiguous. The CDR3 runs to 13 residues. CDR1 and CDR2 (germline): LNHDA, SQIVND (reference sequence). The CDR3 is CASSQPGNAEAFF. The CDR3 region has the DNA TGTGCCAGTTCCCAACCGGGGAACGCTGAAGCTTTCTTT. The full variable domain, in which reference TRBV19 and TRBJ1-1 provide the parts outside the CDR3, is DGGITQSPKYLFRKEGQNVTLSCEQNLNHDAMYWYRQDPGQGLRLIYYSQIVNDFQKGDIAEGYSVSREKKESFPLTVTSAQKNPTAFYLCASSQPGNAEAFFGQGTRLTVV.

CDR3 amino acids: CASSLGSGYPPQHF. The CDR3 nucleotides read TGTGCCAGCAGCTTAGGGTCGGGATATCCGCCCCAGCATTTT. The J gene is TRBJ1-5, the V gene TRBV7-2; D call uncertain. Germline lookup yields CDR1 SGHTA and CDR2 FQGNSA. This CDR3 is built from 14 residues. V was pared by 1 base and J by 9 bases, with 13 bases between.

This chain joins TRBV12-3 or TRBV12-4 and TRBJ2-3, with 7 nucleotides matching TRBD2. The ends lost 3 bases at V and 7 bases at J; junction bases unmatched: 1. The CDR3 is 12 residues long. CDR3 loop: CASSLGLNTQYF. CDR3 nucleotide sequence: TGTGCCAGCAGTTTGGGACTAAATACGCAGTATTTT.

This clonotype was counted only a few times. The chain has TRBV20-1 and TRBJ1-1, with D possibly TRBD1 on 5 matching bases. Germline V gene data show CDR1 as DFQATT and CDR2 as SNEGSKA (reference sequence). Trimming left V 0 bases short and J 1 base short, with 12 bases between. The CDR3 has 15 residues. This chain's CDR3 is CSARDPQRGNTEAFF. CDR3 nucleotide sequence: TGCAGTGCTAGAGACCCCCAAAGGGGGAACACTGAAGCTTTCTTT.

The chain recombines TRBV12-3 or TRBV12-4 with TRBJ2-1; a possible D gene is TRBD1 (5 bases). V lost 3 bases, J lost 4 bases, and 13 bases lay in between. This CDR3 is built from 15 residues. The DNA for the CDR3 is TGTGCCAGCAGTTTGTCAGGGCAAGAATACAATGAGCAGTTCTTC. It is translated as CASSLSGQEYNEQFF.

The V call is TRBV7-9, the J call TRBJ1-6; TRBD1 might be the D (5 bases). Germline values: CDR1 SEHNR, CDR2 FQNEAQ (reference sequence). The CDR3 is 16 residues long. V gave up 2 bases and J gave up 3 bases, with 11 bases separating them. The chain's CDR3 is CASSLYRDFYNSPLHF. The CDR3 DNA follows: TGTGCCAGCAGCTTATATAGGGACTTCTATAATTCACCCCTCCACTTT.

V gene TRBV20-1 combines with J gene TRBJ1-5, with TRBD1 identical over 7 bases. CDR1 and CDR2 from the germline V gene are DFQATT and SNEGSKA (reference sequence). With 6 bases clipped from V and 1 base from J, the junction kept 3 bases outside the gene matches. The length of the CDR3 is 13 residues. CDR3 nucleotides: TGCAGTGCCCCGGGACAGAGCAATCAGCCCCAGCATTTT. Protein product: CSAPGQSNQPQHF.

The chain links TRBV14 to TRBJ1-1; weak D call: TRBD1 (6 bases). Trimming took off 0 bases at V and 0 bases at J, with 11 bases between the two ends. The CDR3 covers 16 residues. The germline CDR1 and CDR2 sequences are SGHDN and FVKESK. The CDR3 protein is CASSQDIQGMNTEAFF. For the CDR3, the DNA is TGTGCCAGCAGCCAAGATATCCAGGGGATGAACACTGAAGCTTTCTTT. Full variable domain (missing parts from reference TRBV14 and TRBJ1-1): EAGVTQFPSHSVIEKGQTVTLRCDPISGHDNLYWYRRVMGKEIKFLLHFVKESKQDESGMPNNRFLAERTGGTYSTLKVQPAELEDSGVYFCASSQDIQGMNTEAFFGQGTRLTVV.

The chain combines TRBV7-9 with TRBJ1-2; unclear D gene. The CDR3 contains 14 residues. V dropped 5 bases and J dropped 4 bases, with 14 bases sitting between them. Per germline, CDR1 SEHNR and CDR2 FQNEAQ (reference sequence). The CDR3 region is CASSATERAYGYTF. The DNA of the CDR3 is TGTGCCAGCAGCGCTACAGAGCGCGCCTATGGCTACACCTTC.

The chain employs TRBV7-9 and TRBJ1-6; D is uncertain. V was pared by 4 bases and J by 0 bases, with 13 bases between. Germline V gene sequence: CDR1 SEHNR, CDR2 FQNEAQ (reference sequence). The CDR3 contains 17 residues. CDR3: CASSSTTSPSYNSPLHF. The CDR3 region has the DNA TGTGCCAGCAGCTCTACTACATCCCCCTCCTATAATTCACCCCTCCACTTT.

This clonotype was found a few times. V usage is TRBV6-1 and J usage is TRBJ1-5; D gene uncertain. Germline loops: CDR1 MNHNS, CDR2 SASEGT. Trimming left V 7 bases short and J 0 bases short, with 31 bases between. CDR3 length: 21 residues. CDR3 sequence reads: CASIKGEGVFNNGVSNQPQHF. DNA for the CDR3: TGTGCCAGCATCAAGGGAGAAGGAGTGTTTAATAATGGAGTTAGCAATCAGCCCCAGCATTTT.

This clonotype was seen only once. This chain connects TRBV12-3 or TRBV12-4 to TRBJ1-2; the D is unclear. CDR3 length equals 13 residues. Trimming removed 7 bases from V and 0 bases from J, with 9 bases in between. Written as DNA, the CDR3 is TGTGCCAGCATCAAAACAGCTAACTATGGCTACACCTTC. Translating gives CASIKTANYGYTF.

CDR3 protein: CASSLETGRGTIFF. The CDR3, as DNA: TGTGCCAGCAGCTTAGAGACAGGACGCGGTACTATTTTCTTT. The chain joins TRBV7-2 to TRBJ1-1; tentatively, D is TRBD1 (6 bases). This CDR3 spans 14 amino acids. Germline loops: CDR1 SGHTA, CDR2 FQGNSA. The ends were cut back, 1 base at V and 13 bases at J, with 19 bases in the middle.

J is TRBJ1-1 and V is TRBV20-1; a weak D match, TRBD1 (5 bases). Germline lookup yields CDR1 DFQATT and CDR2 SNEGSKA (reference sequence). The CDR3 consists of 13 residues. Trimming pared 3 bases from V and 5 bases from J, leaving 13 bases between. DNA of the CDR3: TGCAGTGCTAGTAAGGGGAGGTGGACTGAAGCTTTCTTT. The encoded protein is CSASKGRWTEAFF.

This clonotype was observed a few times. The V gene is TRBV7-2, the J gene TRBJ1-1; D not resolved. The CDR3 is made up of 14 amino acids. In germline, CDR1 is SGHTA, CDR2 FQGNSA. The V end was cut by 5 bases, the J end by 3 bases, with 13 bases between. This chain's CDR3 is CASSMMSRDTEAFF. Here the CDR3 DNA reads TGTGCCAGCAGCATGATGTCCCGGGACACTGAAGCTTTCTTT.

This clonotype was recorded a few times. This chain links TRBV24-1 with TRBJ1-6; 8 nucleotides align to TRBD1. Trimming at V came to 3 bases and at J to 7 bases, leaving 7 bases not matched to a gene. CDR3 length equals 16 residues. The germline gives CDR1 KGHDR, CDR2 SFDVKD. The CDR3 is CATSDRTGGVNSPLHF. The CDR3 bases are TGTGCCACCAGTGATCGTACAGGGGGAGTGAATTCACCCCTCCACTTT.

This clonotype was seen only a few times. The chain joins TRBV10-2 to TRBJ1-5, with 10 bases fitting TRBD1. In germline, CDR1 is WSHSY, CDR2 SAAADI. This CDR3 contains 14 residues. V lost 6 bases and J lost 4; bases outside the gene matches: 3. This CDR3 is CASSRTGGNQPQHF. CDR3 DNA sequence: TGCGCCAGCAGCCGGACAGGGGGGAATCAGCCCCAGCATTTT.

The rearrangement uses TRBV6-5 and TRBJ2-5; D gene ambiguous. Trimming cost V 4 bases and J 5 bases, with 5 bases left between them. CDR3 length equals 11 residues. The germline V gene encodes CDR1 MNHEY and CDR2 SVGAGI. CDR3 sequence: CASSSGETQYF. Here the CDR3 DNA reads TGTGCCAGCAGTTCTGGGGAGACCCAGTACTTC.

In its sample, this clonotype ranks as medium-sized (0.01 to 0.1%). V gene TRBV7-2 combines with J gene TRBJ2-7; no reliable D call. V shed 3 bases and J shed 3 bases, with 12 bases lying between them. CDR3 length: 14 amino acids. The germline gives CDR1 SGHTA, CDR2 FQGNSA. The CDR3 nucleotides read TGTGCCAGCAGCTTTCTGGGCGGTAACTACGAGCAGTACTTC. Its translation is CASSFLGGNYEQYF.